The T cell receptor (beta chain) under discussion was sequenced for a study of T-cell reconstitution after alpha-beta-depleted transplantation in children (dated by TCRdb to about 2016). Turning to the overall study: The study quantitatively tracked T-cell immune reconstitution after TCRalphabeta/CD19-depleted allogeneic hematopoietic cell transplantation in children using TCR repertoire profiling.

From V the trimming removes 6 bases and from J it removes 3 bases, while the gene matches leave 3 bases of the junction unaccounted for. The CDR3 goes from the cysteine to the phenylalanine over 14 residues. Solely the CDR3 DNA is kept, with 42 bases framed from the first base. Preparation of the library involved PCR. The listed sequencing device is Illumina HiSeq 2500. TCR libraries were prepared with molecular barcoding, using unique molecular identifiers to normalize TCRbeta repertoire quantification. TCRdb's own reprocessing of the public reads used fastp at Q25 and MiXCR and kept productive beta chains. Each entry is one CDR3 protein sequence, shown with its most common DNA and genes. This sample is represented by 100,000 to 120,000 distinct CDR3 sequences; about 9.4% of them were singletons. Approximately 7.9% of the sample is held by the ten biggest clonotypes. Ten or more counts support this clonotype. Its specific antigen is unknown. No per-base quality is available; no much larger clone lies one base away.

This receptor was taken from a human donor who donated a stem cell graft to a child with acute lymphoblastic leukemia. The specimen comprised PBMCs from the stem cell graft donor, sampled from the stem cell graft. Recombination connected TRBV12-3 or TRBV12-4 to TRBJ2-2; a stretch of 8 junction bases matches TRBD2. CDR3 loop: CASRSLADTGELFF. Read as DNA, the sequence is TGTGCCAGCAGATCACTAGCGGACACCGGGGAGCTGTTTTTT.